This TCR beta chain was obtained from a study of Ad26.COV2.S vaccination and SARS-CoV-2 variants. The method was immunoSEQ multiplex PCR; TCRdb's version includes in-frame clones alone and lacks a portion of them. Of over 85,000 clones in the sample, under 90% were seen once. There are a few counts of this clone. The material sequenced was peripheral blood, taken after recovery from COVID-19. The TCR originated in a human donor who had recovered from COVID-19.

CDR3 DNA sequence: TGTGCCAGCAGCCCAGGGACTAGCAGCCGCTCCTACAATGAGCAGTTCTTC. Translated: CASSPGTSSRSYNEQFF. V and J are TRBV4-2 and TRBJ2-1, with 9 bases that match TRBD2. The CDR3 runs 17 residues. V lost 4 bases to trimming and J lost 0 bases; unmatched junction nucleotides: 7. Germline loops: CDR1 LGHNA, CDR2 YNFKEQ.